The subject of this entry is one TCR beta chain. Libraries were prepared by immunoSEQ multiplex PCR; TCRdb keeps only in-frame clonotypes and omits some of them. The data contain under 95,000 clones, about 78% of them singletons. This entry belongs to a study of radiotherapy plus CTLA-4 blockade in lung cancer. Germline-derived CDR1 and CDR2 are ENHRY and SYGVKD. J lost 1 base, V lost 10 bases, and 4 bases had no gene match. This CDR3 spans 14 amino acids. The sample in question was peripheral blood, obtained from a patient treated with radiotherapy plus ipilimumab. The chain has TRBV10-3 and TRBJ1-4, with TRBD1 identical over 9 bases. This receptor was taken from a human donor with non-small cell lung cancer whose response to radiotherapy plus ipilimumab could not be evaluated. Some clones in this sample may be carry-over from other donors' samples. The CDR3 sequence: CATRDRVTNEKLFF. The CDR3 DNA reads TGTGCCACCAGGGACAGGGTAACTAATGAAAAACTGTTTTTT.